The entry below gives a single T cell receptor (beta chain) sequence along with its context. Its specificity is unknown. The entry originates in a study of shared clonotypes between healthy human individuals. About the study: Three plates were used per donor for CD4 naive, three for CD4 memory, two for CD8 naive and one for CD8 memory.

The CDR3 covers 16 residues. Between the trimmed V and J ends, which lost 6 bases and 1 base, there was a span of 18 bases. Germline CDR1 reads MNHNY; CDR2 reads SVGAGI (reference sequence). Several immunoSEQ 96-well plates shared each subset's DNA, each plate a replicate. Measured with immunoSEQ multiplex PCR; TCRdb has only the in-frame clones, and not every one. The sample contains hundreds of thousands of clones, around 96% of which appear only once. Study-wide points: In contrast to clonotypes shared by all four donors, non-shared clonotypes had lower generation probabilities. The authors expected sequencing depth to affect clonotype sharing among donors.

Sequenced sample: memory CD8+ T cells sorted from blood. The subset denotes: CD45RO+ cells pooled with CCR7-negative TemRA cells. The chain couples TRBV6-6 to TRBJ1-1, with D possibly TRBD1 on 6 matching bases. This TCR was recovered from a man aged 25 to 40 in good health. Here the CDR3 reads CASRPGHQIQNTEAFF. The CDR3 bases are TGTGCCAGCAGGCCGGGACACCAGATTCAGAACACTGAAGCTTTCTTT.